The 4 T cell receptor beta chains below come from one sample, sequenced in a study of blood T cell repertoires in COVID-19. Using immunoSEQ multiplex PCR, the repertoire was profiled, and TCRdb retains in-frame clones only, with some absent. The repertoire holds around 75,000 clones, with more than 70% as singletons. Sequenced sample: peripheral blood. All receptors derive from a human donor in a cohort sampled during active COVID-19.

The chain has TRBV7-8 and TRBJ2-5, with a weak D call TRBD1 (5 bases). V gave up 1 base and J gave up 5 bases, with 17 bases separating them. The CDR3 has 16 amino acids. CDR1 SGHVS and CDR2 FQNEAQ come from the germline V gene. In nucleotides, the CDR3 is TGTGCCAGCAGCTTAGGCACAGGAATAGGGTTCGAGACCCAGTACTTC. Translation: CASSLGTGIGFETQYF.

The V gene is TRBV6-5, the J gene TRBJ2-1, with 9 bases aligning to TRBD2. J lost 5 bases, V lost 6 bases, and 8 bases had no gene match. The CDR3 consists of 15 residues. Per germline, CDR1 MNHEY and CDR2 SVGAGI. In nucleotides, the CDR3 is TGTGCCAGCAGACGCGGACTAGCGCGGAACAATGAGCAGTTCTTC. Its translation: CASRRGLARNNEQFF.

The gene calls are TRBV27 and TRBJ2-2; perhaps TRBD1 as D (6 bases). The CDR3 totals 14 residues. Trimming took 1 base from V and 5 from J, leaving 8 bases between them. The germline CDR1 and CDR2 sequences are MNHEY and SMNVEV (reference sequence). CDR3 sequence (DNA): TGTGCCAGCAGTTTATTTACAGGGACCGGGGAGCTGTTTTTT. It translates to CASSLFTGTGELFF.

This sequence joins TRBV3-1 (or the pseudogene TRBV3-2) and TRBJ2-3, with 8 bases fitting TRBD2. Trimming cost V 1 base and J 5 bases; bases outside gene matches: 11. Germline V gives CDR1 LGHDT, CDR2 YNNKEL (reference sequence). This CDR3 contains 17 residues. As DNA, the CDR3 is TGTGCCAGCAGCCAAGGAGTTCCTGACGGGGGGGAAGATACGCAGTATTTT. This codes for CASSQGVPDGGEDTQYF.